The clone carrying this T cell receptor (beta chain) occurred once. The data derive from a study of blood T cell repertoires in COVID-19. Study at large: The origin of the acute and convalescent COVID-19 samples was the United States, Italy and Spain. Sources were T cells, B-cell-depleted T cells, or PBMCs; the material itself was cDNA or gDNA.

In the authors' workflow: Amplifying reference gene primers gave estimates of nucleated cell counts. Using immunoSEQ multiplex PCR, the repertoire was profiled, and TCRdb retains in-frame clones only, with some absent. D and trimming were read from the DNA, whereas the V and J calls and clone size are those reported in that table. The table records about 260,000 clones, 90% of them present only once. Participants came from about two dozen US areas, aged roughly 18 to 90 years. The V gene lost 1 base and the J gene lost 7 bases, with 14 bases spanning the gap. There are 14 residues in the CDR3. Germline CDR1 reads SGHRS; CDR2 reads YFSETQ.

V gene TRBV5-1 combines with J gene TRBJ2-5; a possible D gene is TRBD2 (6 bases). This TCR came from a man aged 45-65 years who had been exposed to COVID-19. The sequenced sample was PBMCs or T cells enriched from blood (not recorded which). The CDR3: CASSLTGEEGTQYF. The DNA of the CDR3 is TGCGCCAGCAGCTTGACTGGAGAGGAGGGGACCCAGTACTTC.